This T cell receptor (beta chain) was obtained from a study of blood T cell repertoires in COVID-19. Background on the study: The United States, Italy and Spain were the sources of the acute and convalescent COVID-19 samples.

The germline CDR1 and CDR2 sequences are SQVTM and ANQGSEA. The CDR3 is 13 residues long. V trimming: 7 bases; J trimming: 5 bases; junction bases outside the gene matches: 5. Each participant's cohort was designated according to participant-reported clinical history. As handled by the study authors: Estimates of nucleated cell counts were drawn from the amplification of reference gene primers. The repertoire was sequenced with immunoSEQ multiplex PCR; TCRdb's copy has only in-frame clones and lacks some. The V and J calls and the clone size are those of that table, but D and trimming were determined from the DNA. This sample has about 190,000 clones, with under 80% found just once.

The sample consisted of PBMCs or T cells enriched from blood (not recorded which). The J gene is TRBJ1-1, the V gene TRBV29-1; 12 nucleotides agree with TRBD1. The TCR comes from a woman aged 45-65 years with acute COVID-19. CDR3 nucleotides: TGCAGCGCCTGGGACAGGGGGCATACTGAAGCTTTCTTT. Translation: CSAWDRGHTEAFF.